This TCR beta chain was obtained from a study of STAT5B mutations in CD4+ large granular lymphocyte leukemia (dated by TCRdb to between 2021 and 2024). Concerning the study at large: When cryopreserved patient cells were available, CD8+ cells were first depleted, and selection with anti-CD4 microbeads was then performed. The TCRbeta repertoires of CD4+ T-cell large granular lymphocyte leukemia patients were compared with the TCRbeta repertoires of healthy blood donors. Flow cytometry on FACSCanto II or FACSVerse confirmed that purified fractions exceeded 95% purity among lymphocytes.

TCRbeta rearrangements were sequenced from genomic DNA using the immunoSEQ assay at survey resolution. Per the original workflow: Clonotypes making up more than 5% of the repertoire were considered putative leukemic clones, giving around 55 such clones in 27 patients. In the TCR sequencing data, the smallest productive clonotype frequency that could be detected was 2.59 x 10-5. Analyses included only productive TCRbeta rearrangements, meaning complete and in-frame sequences. Clonality for each sample was calculated as Simpson clonality in the immunoSEQ Analyzer version 3.0. Clones were binned by frequency as very rare, small, medium, large (1-20%) or hyperexpanded (>20%). Generation probabilities were estimated with OLGA 1.2.3, V-gene circos plots were made with VDJtools, specificities were looked up in VDJdb, and CDR3 motifs were identified with GLIPH. As stored in TCRdb, this immuneACCESS dataset retains in-frame rearrangements with V and J assigned. A fraction of the clones does not appear; measured against another copy, unresolved V genes explain less than half of the discrepancy, and the remainder lacks a known reason. V and J calls and clone size come straight from that table; D and trimming were deduced from the DNA. This sample has 5,000 or so clones in its table, and almost 90% of those were observed once. 75% of the sample belongs to the ten largest clones.

V was cut back by 4 bases and J by 7 bases, leaving a gap of 14 bases between them. The germline V gene provides CDR1 MGHDK and CDR2 SYGVNS. The CDR3 covers 15 residues, taking in both the cysteine and the phenylalanine. The CDR3 DNA has 45 bases and is translated from base 1. The CD4+ T-LGLL patients were recruited through hematology units in Padova (Italy), Helsinki (Finland) and Shinshu (Japan). Depending on sample availability, patient samples were obtained as bead-purified CD4+, CD4+CD8+, CD57+ or CD56+ fractions, or as unselected PBMC. Patient TCRbeta data were integrated with somatic STAT5B mutation profiles obtained by deep amplicon sequencing of the same DNA. All TCR-sequenced material derived from peripheral blood: patient blood samples and healthy donor buffy coats. Ficoll-Hypaque gradient centrifugation was used to isolate peripheral blood mononuclear cells. The Gentra Puregene Cell and Tissue kit was used for genomic DNA extraction, and quantification was performed on a Qubit 2.0 fluorometer.

General conclusions and limits of the study: TRBV06-family usage was enriched among the top patient clones (8/27) compared with healthy controls (2/35). Compared with healthy CD4+ repertoires, CD4-sorted patient repertoires appeared more clonal, and this difference remained even after the putative leukemic clones were removed. Heterogeneous cell sources were used for patients, and only 5 or 6 CD4-sorted patient samples were included in the clonality comparison with healthy controls. The data were not HLA-matched, and the relatively small sample size could explain the higher clonality seen in CD4+ compared with CD8+ T-LGLL. Each patient's main leukemic clonotypes were private, but approximately 26% of these clonotypes showed up at low frequency in the non-leukemic repertoires of other patients.

Concerning this clone itself: Its specific antigen is unknown. Nothing much larger sits one base from this clone, and base qualities are not available.

What was sequenced was PBMCs. The receptor's source is a man aged 35 to 55 with CD4+ T-cell large granular lymphocyte leukemia. This receptor chain uses TRBV25-1 and TRBJ1-6, and TRBD1 may be the D gene, going by 5 matching bases. CDR3 protein: CASSAPGTWNSPLHF. The sequenced DNA: TGTGCCAGCAGTGCACCAGGGACTTGGAATTCACCCCTCCACTTT. Supplemented by the reference TRBV25-1 and TRBJ1-6 proteins around the CDR3, the complete variable domain is EADIYQTPRYLVIGTGKKITLECSQTMGHDKMYWYQQDPGMELHLIHYSYGVNSTEKGDLSSESTVSRIRTEHFPLTLESARPSHTSQYLCASSAPGTWNSPLHFGNGTRLTVT.